Listed below are T cell receptor beta chains from one sample, sequenced in a study of CD8+CD57+ T cells in acquired aplastic anemia. TCRdb processed the reads anew with MiXCR; each CDR3 protein has one entry. The profile shows over 150,000 distinct CDR3 sequences, around half of them singletons. Specimen: sorted CD4+, CD8+, or CD8+CD57+ T cells (not recorded which) from PBMCs. These receptors originate from a human donor with aplastic anemia. Both conserved end residues are part of each CDR3. A D gene is named only where the DNA matches it firmly. Clone size is not always given. Where it is, it says once, few, many or a class for expanded clones.

CASSDRGQRRGDTEAFF,TGTGCCAGTTCGGACAGGGGGCAAAGGAGAGGGGACACTGAAGCTTTCTTT,-,TRBJ1-1,TRBV7-6,TRBD1
CASSLGAGGAQFGSPLHF,TGTGCCAGCAGCCTAGGGGCAGGGGGCGCCCAGTTCGGTTCACCCCTCCACTTT,-,TRBJ1-6,TRBV11-2,TRBD1
CASSLTSGPYNEQFF,TGTGCCAGTAGCTTGACTAGCGGGCCGTACAATGAGCAGTTCTTC,many,TRBJ2-1,TRBV19,TRBD2
CASSAHGSVQFF,TGTGCCAGCAGCGCCCACGGAAGTGTTCAGTTCTTC,few,TRBJ2-1,TRBV9,-
CASSLGFSYEQYF,TGTGCCAGCAGCTTAGGATTCTCCTACGAGCAGTACTTC,many,TRBJ2-7,TRBV7-8,-
CASSTGLAYSYEQYF,TGTGCCAGCAGCACCGGACTAGCCTACTCCTACGAGCAGTACTTC,-,TRBJ2-7,TRBV7-2,TRBD2
CASSDEAGGRYEQYF,TGTGCCAGCAGTGATGAAGCGGGGGGGCGGTACGAGCAGTACTTC,-,TRBJ2-7,TRBV6-4,TRBD2
CSVAGSHYEQYF,TGCAGCGTAGCAGGGTCCCACTACGAGCAGTACTTC,-,TRBJ2-7,TRBV29-1,-
CASSADRGANTGELFF,TGTGCCAGCAGCGCCGACAGGGGCGCGAACACCGGGGAGCTGTTTTTT,-,TRBJ2-2,TRBV9,TRBD1
CASSIQGQETQYF,TGTGCCAGTAGTATACAGGGGCAGGAGACCCAGTACTTC,-,TRBJ2-5,TRBV19,-
CAISEGGMNTEAFF,TGTGCCATCAGTGAGGGGGGGATGAACACTGAAGCTTTCTTT,-,TRBJ1-1,TRBV10-3,-
CASSPVAAVGPNQPQHF,TGTGCCAGCAGCCCTGTAGCGGCAGTCGGGCCTAATCAGCCCCAGCATTTT,-,TRBJ1-5,TRBV7-8,-
CASSGTGPEFNSPLHF,TGTGCCAGCAGTGGGACAGGCCCGGAGTTTAATTCACCCCTCCACTTT,few,TRBJ1-6,TRBV25-1,TRBD1
CASSGTPYEQYF,TGTGCCAGCAGCGGCACCCCCTACGAGCAGTACTTC,many,TRBJ2-7,TRBV2,-
CASSQDEAGPYEQYF,TGCGCCAGCAGCCAAGATGAGGCGGGACCCTACGAGCAGTACTTC,-,TRBJ2-7,TRBV4-1,-
CASTQPDRAYNSPLHF,TGTGCCAGCACCCAACCCGACAGGGCCTATAATTCACCCCTCCACTTT,many,TRBJ1-6,TRBV2,TRBD1
CASSRYSTDTQYF,TGTGCCTCCAGTAGGTATAGCACAGATACGCAGTATTTT,few,TRBJ2-3,TRBV7-2,-
CSARNFGLAGGVADTQYF,TGCAGTGCTAGAAACTTCGGACTAGCGGGGGGAGTCGCAGATACGCAGTATTTT,-,TRBJ2-3,TRBV20-1,TRBD2
CATSRDRAGRQSNEQFF,TGTGCCACCAGCAGAGATAGGGCGGGGAGGCAATCCAATGAGCAGTTCTTC,many,TRBJ2-1,TRBV15,-
CASGLVRETQYF,TGTGCTAGTGGTTTGGTACGAGAGACCCAGTACTTC,-,TRBJ2-5,TRBV12-5,-
CASSSGGGEQFF,TGTGCCAGTAGTAGTGGTGGAGGAGAGCAGTTCTTC,many,TRBJ2-1,TRBV19,-
CASSVLAGLNEQFF,TGCGCCAGCAGTGTACTAGCGGGGTTAAATGAGCAGTTCTTC,-,TRBJ2-1,TRBV10-1,TRBD2
CASSSPSGRADF,TGTGCCAGCAGCTCCCCTAGCGGGAGGGCCGACTTC,-,TRBJ2-1,TRBV7-8,TRBD2